The TCR beta chain described here comes from a study of cytomegalovirus exposure and HLA in healthy donors. Turning to this clone: Its antigen remains unidentified.

Overall study findings and caveats: Rare TCR sequences dominated, though some public TCRs recurred in many donors. It was approximately 150 TCR beta chains that were listed as cytomegalovirus-associated. Both high specificity and high sensitivity reportedly marked the classifier's diagnosis of cytomegalovirus status. Testing in vitro showed a few CMV-associated chains specific for CMV antigens.

Clones were read by immunoSEQ multiplex PCR, and TCRdb kept only the in-frame ones, dropping some. The repertoire has around 150,000 clones, about 80% of them found once; the top ten carry approximately 30%. CDR1 is SEHNR and CDR2 is FQNEAQ in the germline V gene (reference sequence). Losses at the gene ends were 5 bases for V and 6 bases for J; bases not matched to a gene: 8. The CDR3 has 15 residues. This TCR came from a man aged 25-40 years in good health and CMV-seropositive. What was sequenced was PBMCs. V gene TRBV7-9 combines with J gene TRBJ2-3, with TRBD1 matching over 10 bases. This CDR3 is CASSIGTGEADTQYF. The CDR3 DNA is TGTGCCAGCAGCATAGGGACAGGGGAGGCCGATACGCAGTATTTT.